The 10 T cell receptor beta chains reported below all come from one sample, sequenced in a study of cytomegalovirus exposure and HLA in healthy donors. Primers included in the PCR were 60 Vbeta and 13 Jbeta primers. Generated by immunoSEQ multiplex PCR, the TCRdb table keeps only in-frame clones and is missing some. The data contain 150,000 to 200,000 clones, approximately 80% of them seen just once; the ten biggest clones take up over 2%. The material sequenced was PBMCs. These receptor sequences come from a woman between 45 and 60 years old in good health and CMV-seronegative.

The rearrangement links TRBV7-9 to TRBJ2-1; TRBD1 is a possible D gene (6 bases). The V end lost 2 bases, the J end lost 4 bases, and 18 bases lay between the germline ends. The CDR3 length is 17 residues. Looked up from germline, CDR1 is SEHNR and CDR2 is FQNEAQ (reference sequence). This CDR3 is CASSLNPTGEGYNEQFF. CDR3 nucleotide sequence: TGTGCCAGCAGCTTAAACCCGACAGGCGAGGGATACAATGAGCAGTTCTTC.

This rearrangement joins TRBV6-6 to TRBJ1-1; TRBD1 aligns across 10 bases. Germline assignment: CDR1 MNHNY and CDR2 SVGAGI (reference sequence). The CDR3 has 15 amino acids. V lost 6 bases and J lost 2; bases outside the gene matches: 6. In DNA, the CDR3 is TGTGCCAGCAGAGACAGGGGGCAGGGAAACACTGAAGCTTTCTTT. It encodes CASRDRGQGNTEAFF.

The CDR3 loop reads CASTPGVAGVEQYF. For the CDR3, the DNA is TGTGCCAGCACCCCGGGGGTAGCGGGGGTTGAGCAGTACTTC. V usage is TRBV28 and J usage is TRBJ2-7; 9 bases are a match to TRBD2. CDR1 is MDHEN and CDR2 is SYDVKM in the germline V gene. The CDR3 runs to 14 residues. Trimming at V came to 7 bases and at J to 7 bases, leaving 11 bases not matched to a gene.

The chain recombines TRBV19 with TRBJ1-1, with D perhaps matching TRBD1 (5 bases). CDR1 and CDR2 from the germline V gene are LNHDA and SQIVND (reference sequence). This CDR3 comprises 14 residues. Trimming removed 3 bases at V and 3 bases at J, with 11 bases between. The CDR3 sequence is CASSIEGRDTEAFF. The CDR3 DNA reads TGTGCCAGTAGTATTGAGGGGAGGGACACTGAAGCTTTCTTT.

The J gene is TRBJ1-2, the V gene TRBV19; 9 nucleotides agree with TRBD1. V gave up 3 bases and J gave up 0 bases; unmatched junction bases: 8. This CDR3 region has 17 residues. Germline V gene lookup returns CDR1 LNHDA and CDR2 SQIVND (reference sequence). The CDR3 nucleotides are TGTGCCAGTAGTATCGGTGGACAGGGGCGATCTAACTATGGCTACACCTTC. This sequence encodes CASSIGGQGRSNYGYTF.

The V and J genes are TRBV7-2 and TRBJ1-1; D possibly corresponds to TRBD1 (5 bases). Germline assignment: CDR1 SGHTA and CDR2 FQGNSA. The CDR3 loop spans 13 amino acids. Trimming left V 3 bases short and J 5 bases short, with 10 bases between. CDR3 nucleotides: TGTGCCAGCAGCTTCGGGGGTAGAACTGAAGCTTTCTTT. Its protein product is CASSFGGRTEAFF.

This clone was counted only a few times. The chain uses TRBV2 and TRBJ2-2; 8 bases agree with TRBD1. Germline V gene sequence: CDR1 SNHLY, CDR2 FYNNEI. The CDR3 loop spans 14 amino acids. Trimming at V came to 5 bases and at J to 7 bases, leaving 6 bases not matched to a gene. CDR3 DNA sequence: TGTGCCAGCAGTCTAGGACAGGGCTACGGGGAGCTGTTTTTT. Translating it yields CASSLGQGYGELFF.

The genes are TRBV29-1 and TRBJ1-1; no reliable D call. CDR3 length: 13 residues. Germline loops: CDR1 SQVTM, CDR2 ANQGSEA. V shed 5 bases and J shed 0 bases, with 10 bases lying between them. CDR3 amino acids: CSVSPQMNTEAFF. The CDR3 DNA reads as TGCAGCGTTTCCCCACAGATGAACACTGAAGCTTTCTTT.

J is TRBJ2-2 and V is TRBV19; tentative D call: TRBD1 (5 bases). Germline V lookup: CDR1 LNHDA, CDR2 SQIVND (reference sequence). The CDR3 consists of 15 residues. Trimming left V 3 bases short and J 3 bases short, with 11 bases between. The CDR3 here is CASSIRVSDTGELFF. The CDR3 bases are TGTGCCAGTAGTATCAGGGTATCAGACACCGGGGAGCTGTTTTTT.

This chain joins TRBV7-3 and TRBJ1-5; D is perhaps TRBD1 (6 bases). Per germline, CDR1 SGHTA and CDR2 FQGTGA. The CDR3 has 14 amino acids. The germline V and J ends were trimmed by 5 bases and 5 bases, with 13 bases remaining between them. The CDR3 DNA reads as TGTGCCAGCAGCGCCAGGGGTAGGGATCAGCCCCAGCATTTT. It is translated as CASSARGRDQPQHF.